This T cell receptor beta chain stems from a study of identical twins. A single record per CDR3 protein comes from TCRdb applying MiXCR to the 5' RACE reads. Among about 530,000 distinct CDR3 sequences listed, about a fifth were seen once. Separately, the same data were catalogued under a study of yellow fever vaccine responses in identical twins.

The receptor was isolated from a woman under 30 in good health. Sequenced: CD4+ T cells sorted from blood.

In DNA form, the CDR3 reads TGTGCCAGCAGCCTCAGGGGTGGACAGGGGGAATTCACTGAAGCTTTCTTT. Its translation: CASSLRGGQGEFTEAFF. The chain has TRBV11-2 and TRBJ1-1; the match to TRBD1 covers 10 bases. The V segment lost 5 bases and the J segment 4 bases; nucleotides outside the gene matches: 13. CDR1 and CDR2 (germline): SGHAT, FQNNGV. The CDR3 sequence is 17 residues long. The full variable domain, its missing parts supplied by reference TRBV11-2 and TRBJ1-1, is EAGVAQSPRYKIIEKRQSVAFWCNPISGHATLYWYQQILGQGPKLLIQFQNNGVVDDSQLPKDRFSAERLKGVDSTLKIQPAKLEDSAVYLCASSLRGGQGEFTEAFFGQGTRLTVV.